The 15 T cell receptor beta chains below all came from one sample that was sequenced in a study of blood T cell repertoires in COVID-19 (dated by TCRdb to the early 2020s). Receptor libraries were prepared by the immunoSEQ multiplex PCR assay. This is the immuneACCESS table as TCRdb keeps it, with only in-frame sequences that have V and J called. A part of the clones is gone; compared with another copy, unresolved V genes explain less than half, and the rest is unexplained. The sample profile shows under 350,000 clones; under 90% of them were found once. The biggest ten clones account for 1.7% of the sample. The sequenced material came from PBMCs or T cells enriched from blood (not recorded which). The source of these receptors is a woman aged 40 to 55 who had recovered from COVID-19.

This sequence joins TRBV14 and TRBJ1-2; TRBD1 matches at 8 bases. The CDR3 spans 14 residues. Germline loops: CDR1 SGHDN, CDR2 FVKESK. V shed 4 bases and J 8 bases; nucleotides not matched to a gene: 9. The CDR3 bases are TGTGCCAGCAGCCCGAGACAGGGGACGATCGGCTACACCTTC. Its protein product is CASSPRQGTIGYTF.

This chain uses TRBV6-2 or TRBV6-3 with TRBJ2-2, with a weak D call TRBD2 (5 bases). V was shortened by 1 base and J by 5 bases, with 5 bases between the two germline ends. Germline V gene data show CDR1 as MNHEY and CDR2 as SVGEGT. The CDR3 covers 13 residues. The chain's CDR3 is CASSYWETGELFF. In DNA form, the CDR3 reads TGTGCCAGCAGTTACTGGGAGACCGGGGAGCTGTTTTTT.

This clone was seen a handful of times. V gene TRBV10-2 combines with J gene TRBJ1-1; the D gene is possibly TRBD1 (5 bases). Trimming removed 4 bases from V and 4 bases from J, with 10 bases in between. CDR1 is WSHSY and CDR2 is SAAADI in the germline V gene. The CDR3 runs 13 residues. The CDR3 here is CASSVGRGTEAFF. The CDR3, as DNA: TGCGCCAGCAGTGTCGGGAGGGGCACTGAAGCTTTCTTT.

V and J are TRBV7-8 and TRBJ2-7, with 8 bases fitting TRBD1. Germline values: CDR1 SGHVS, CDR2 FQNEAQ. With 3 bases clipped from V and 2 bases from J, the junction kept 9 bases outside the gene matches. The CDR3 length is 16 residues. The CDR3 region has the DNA TGTGCCAGCAGCTTCCCCCCCCGGACAGGGACCTACGAGCAGTACTTC. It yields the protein CASSFPPRTGTYEQYF.

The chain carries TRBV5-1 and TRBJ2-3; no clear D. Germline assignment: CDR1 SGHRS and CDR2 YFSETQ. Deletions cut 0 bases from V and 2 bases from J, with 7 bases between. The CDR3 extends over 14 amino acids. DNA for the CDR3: TGCGCCAGCAGCTTGGCCCAGGCCACAGATACGCAGTATTTT. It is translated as CASSLAQATDTQYF.

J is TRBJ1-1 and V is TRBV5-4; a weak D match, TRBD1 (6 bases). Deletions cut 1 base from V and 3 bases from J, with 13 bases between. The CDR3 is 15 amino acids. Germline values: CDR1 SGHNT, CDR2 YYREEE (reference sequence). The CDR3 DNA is TGTGCCAGCAGCTTGTCCGGGGGGCGGGACACTGAAGCTTTCTTT. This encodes CASSLSGGRDTEAFF. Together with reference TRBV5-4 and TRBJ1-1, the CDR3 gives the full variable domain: ETGVTQSPTHLIKTRGQQVTLRCSSQSGHNTVSWYQQALGQGPQFIFQYYREEENGRGNFPPRFSGLQFPNYSSELNVNALELDDSALYLCASSLSGGRDTEAFFGQGTRLTVV.

CDR3 in amino acids: CASSIDPRTSGSRNEQYF. The CDR3 region has the DNA TGTGCCAGTAGTATAGATCCAAGAACTAGCGGGAGTCGGAACGAGCAGTACTTC. The chain carries TRBV19 and TRBJ2-7, with TRBD2 matching 11 bases. The CDR3 runs to 18 residues. V shed 0 bases and J 5 bases; nucleotides not matched to a gene: 12. CDR1 is LNHDA, CDR2 SQIVND, per germline (reference sequence). Combining the CDR3 with reference TRBV19 and TRBJ2-7 gives the whole variable domain DGGITQSPKYLFRKEGQNVTLSCEQNLNHDAMYWYRQDPGQGLRLIYYSQIVNDFQKGDIAEGYSVSREKKESFPLTVTSAQKNPTAFYLCASSIDPRTSGSRNEQYFGPGTRLTVT.

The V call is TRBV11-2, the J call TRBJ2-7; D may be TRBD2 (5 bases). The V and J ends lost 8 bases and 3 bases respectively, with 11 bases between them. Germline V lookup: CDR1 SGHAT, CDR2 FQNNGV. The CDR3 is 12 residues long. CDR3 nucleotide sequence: TGTGCCAGCGGGATCGGGGACTACGAGCAGTACTTC. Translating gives CASGIGDYEQYF. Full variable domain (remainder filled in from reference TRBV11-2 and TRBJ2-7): EAGVAQSPRYKIIEKRQSVAFWCNPISGHATLYWYQQILGQGPKLLIQFQNNGVVDDSQLPKDRFSAERLKGVDSTLKIQPAKLEDSAVYLCASGIGDYEQYFGPGTRLTVT.

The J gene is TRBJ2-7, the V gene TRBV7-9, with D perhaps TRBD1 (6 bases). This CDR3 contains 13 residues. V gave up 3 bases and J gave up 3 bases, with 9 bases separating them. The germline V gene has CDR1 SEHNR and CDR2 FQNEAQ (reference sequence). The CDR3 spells CASSFGQSYEQYF. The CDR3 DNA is TGTGCCAGCAGCTTTGGACAGAGCTACGAGCAGTACTTC.

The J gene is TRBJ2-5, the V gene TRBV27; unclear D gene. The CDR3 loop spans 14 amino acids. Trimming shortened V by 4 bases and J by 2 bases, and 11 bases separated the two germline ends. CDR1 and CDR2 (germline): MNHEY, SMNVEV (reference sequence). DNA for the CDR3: TGTGCCAGCAGTTCTGGTCACAAACAAGAGACCCAGTACTTC. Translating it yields CASSSGHKQETQYF.

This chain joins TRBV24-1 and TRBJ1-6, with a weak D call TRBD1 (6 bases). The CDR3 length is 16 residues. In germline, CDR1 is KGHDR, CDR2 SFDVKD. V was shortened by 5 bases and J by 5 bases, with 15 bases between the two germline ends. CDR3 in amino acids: CATSAVTGAHNSPLHF. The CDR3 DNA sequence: TGTGCCACCAGTGCCGTGACAGGAGCCCATAATTCACCCCTCCACTTT.

The CDR3 spells CASSLVGTGGSTEAFF. The DNA of the CDR3 is TGTGCCAGCAGCTTAGTCGGGACAGGGGGCAGTACTGAAGCTTTCTTT. This chain connects TRBV7-3 to TRBJ1-1; 12 positions agree with TRBD1. There are 16 residues in the CDR3. The junction had 6 bases not matched to a gene; V was cut back by 2 bases and J by 5 bases. CDR1 is SGHTA and CDR2 is FQGTGA in the germline V gene.

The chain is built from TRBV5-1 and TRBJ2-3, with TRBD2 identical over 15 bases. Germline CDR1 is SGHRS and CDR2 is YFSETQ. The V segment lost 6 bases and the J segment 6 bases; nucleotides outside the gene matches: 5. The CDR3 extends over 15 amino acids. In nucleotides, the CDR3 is TGCGCCAGCACACGGACTAGCGGGGGGGCCGATACGCAGTATTTT. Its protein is CASTRTSGGADTQYF.

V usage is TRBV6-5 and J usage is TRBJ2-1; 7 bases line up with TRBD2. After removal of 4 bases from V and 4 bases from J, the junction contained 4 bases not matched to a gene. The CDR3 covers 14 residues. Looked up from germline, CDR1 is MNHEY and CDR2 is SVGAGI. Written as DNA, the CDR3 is TGTGCCAGCAGTTTCGCGGGAGCGTACAATGAGCAGTTCTTC. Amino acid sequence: CASSFAGAYNEQFF.

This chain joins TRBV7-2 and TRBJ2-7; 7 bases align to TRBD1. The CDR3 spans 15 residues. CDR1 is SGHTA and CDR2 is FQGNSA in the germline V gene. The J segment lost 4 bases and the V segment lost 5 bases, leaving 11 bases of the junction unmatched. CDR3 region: CASSRDTDRTYEQYF. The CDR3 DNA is TGTGCCAGCAGCCGCGATACGGACAGGACATACGAGCAGTACTTC.